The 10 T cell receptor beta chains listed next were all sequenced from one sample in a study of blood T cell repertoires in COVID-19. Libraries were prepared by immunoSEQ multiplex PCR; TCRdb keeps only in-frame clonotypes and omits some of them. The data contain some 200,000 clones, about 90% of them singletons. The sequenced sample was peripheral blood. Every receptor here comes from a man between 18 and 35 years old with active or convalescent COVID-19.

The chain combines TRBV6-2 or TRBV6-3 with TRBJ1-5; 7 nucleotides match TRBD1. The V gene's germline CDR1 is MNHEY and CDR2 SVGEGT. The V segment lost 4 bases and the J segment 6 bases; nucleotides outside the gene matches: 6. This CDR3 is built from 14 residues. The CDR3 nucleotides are TGTGCCAGCAGTTTAACAGGGGTCTCTCAGCCCCAGCATTTT. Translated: CASSLTGVSQPQHF.

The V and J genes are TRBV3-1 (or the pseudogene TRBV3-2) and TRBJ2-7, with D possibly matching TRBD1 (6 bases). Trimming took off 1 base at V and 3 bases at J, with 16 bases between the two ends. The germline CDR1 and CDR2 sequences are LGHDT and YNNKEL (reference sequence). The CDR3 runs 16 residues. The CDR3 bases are TGTGCCAGCAGCCAAGCGTCAAGGGGGATTAACTACGAGCAGTACTTC. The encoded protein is CASSQASRGINYEQYF.

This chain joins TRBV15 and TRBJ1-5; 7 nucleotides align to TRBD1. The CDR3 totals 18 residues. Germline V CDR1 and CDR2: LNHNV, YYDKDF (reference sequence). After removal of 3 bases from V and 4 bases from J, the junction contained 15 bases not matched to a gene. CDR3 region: CATSSGPWGQKRNQPQHF. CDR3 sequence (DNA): TGTGCCACCAGCAGCGGACCATGGGGACAGAAGAGAAATCAGCCCCAGCATTTT. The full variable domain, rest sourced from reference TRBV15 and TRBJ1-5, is DAMVIQNPRYQVTQFGKPVTLSCSQTLNHNVMYWYQQKSSQAPKLLFHYYDKDFNNEADTPDNFQSRRPNTSFCFLDIRSPGLGDTAMYLCATSSGPWGQKRNQPQHFGDGTRLSIL.

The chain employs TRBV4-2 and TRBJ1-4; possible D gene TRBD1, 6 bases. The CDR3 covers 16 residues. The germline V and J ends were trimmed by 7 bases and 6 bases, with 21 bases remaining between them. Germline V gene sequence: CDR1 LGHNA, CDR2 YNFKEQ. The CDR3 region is CASTPEAGQRHEKLFF. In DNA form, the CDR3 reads TGTGCCAGCACCCCGGAGGCAGGACAGCGTCATGAAAAACTGTTTTTT.

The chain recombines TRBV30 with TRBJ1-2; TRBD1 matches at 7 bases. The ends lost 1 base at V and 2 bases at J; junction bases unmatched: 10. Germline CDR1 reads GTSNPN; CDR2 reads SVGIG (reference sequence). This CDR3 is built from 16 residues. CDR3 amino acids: CAWSAPSGQPNYGYTF. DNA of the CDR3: TGTGCCTGGAGTGCGCCCTCGGGACAGCCCAACTATGGCTACACCTTC.

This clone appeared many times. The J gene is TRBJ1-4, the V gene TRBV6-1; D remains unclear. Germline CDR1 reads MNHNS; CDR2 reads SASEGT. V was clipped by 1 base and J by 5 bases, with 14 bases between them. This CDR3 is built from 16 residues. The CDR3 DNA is TGTGCCAGCAGTGAAGTAACGGGGAAGGGCAATGAAAAACTGTTTTTT. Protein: CASSEVTGKGNEKLFF.

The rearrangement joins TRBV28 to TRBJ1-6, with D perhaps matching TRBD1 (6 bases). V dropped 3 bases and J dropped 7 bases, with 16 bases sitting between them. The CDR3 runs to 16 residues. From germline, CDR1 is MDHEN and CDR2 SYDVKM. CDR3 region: CASSLIGQGLNSPLHF. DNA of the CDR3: TGTGCCAGCAGTTTGATAGGGCAGGGGCTGAATTCACCCCTCCACTTT.

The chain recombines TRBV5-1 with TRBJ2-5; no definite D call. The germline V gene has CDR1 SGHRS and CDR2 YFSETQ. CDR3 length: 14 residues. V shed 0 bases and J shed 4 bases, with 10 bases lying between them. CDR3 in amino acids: CASSLGQSRETQYF. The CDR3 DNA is TGCGCCAGCAGCTTGGGGCAGTCCCGAGAGACCCAGTACTTC.

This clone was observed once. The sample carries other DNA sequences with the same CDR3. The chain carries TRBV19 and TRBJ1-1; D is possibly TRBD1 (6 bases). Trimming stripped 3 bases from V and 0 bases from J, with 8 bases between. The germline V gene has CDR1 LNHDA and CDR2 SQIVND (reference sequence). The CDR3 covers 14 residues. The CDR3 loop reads CASSMTGLNTEAFF. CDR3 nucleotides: TGTGCCAGTAGTATGACAGGACTGAACACTGAAGCTTTCTTT.

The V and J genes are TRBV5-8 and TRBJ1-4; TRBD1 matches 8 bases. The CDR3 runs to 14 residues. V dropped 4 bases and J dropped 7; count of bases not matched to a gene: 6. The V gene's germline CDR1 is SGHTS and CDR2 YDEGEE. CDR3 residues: CASSLGQGGEKLFF. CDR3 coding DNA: TGTGCCAGCAGCCTAGGACAGGGTGGTGAAAAACTGTTTTTT. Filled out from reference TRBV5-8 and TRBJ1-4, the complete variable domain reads EAGVTQSPTHLIKTRGQQATLRCSPISGHTSVYWYQQALGLGLQFLLWYDEGEERNRGNFPPRFSGRQFPNYSSELNVNALELEDSALYLCASSLGQGGEKLFFGSGTQLSVL.